The rows below give T cell receptor beta chains drawn from one sample of a study of beta chain features in type 1 diabetes. Here immunoSEQ multiplex PCR was the method, and the copy in TCRdb shows in-frame clones only, minus some. The sample includes about 340,000 clones, approximately 12% seen only once; the top ten take about 0.016%. Sequences were obtained from naive CD4+ T cells from blood. All receptors come from a young woman with type 1 diabetes. Each CDR3 is given with its conserved first and last residue. D genes are given only for firm matches. Clone size is stated in some rows and not others, as once, few, many or a class when expanded.

v_gene	abundance	j_gene	d_gene	CDR3nt	CDR3aa
TRBV5-1	few	TRBJ2-5	NA	TGCGCCAGCGGCCAGGGTGGGGAGACCCAGTACTTC	CASGQGGETQYF
TRBV27	few	TRBJ2-7	TRBD2	TGTGCCAGCAGGCAGAGGGAAGGCAGTAGCGGGAGTTTTAGGTACGAGCAGTACTTC	CASRQREGSSGSFRYEQYF
TRBV30	NA	TRBJ1-1	TRBD1	TGTGCCTCATCCAGGGGGAACTCGAACATGAACACTGAAGCTTTCTTT	CASSRGNSNMNTEAFF
TRBV28	few	TRBJ2-7	NA	TGTGCCAGCAGTTTCAGGGGCGCCCCCGGCGAGCAGTACTTC	CASSFRGAPGEQYF
TRBV28	NA	TRBJ1-1	NA	TGTGCCAGCAGTTTGTCGGGGGGGAACACTGAAGCTTTCTTT	CASSLSGGNTEAFF
TRBV4-1	NA	TRBJ2-1	NA	TGCGCCAGCAGCCACCCCGAGAAGAGCGAGACGAGGTGGTATGAGCAGTTCTTC	CASSHPEKSETRWYEQFF
TRBV28	NA	TRBJ2-1	TRBD1	TGTGCCAGCAGTGCCCCGGACAGGGTCGATGAGCAGTTCTTC	CASSAPDRVDEQFF
TRBV27	NA	TRBJ2-7	NA	TGTGCCAGCAGTTTATCGGGCCTCTACGAGCAGTACTTC	CASSLSGLYEQYF
TRBV30	NA	TRBJ1-1	NA	TGTGCCTGGAGTACCAGGGGTTCGACTGAAGCTTTCTTT	CAWSTRGSTEAFF
TRBV4-3	NA	TRBJ2-2	TRBD1	TGCGCCAGCAGCGAAGTGGCGGGACAGGGGTTGAGGACCGGGGAGCTGTTTTTT	CASSEVAGQGLRTGELFF
TRBV10-3	few	TRBJ2-1	NA	TGTGCCATCAGTGAATGGCAGGGAATGGGGAATGAGCAGTTCTTC	CAISEWQGMGNEQFF
TRBV4-3	many	TRBJ2-1	NA	TGCGCCAGCAGCCCGCCCGGTAACAATGAGCAGTTCTTC	CASSPPGNNEQFF
TRBV4-2	few	TRBJ2-6	NA	TGTGCCAGCAGCCAAGATCGAGCGCGCTCTGGGGCCAACGTCCTGACTTTC	CASSQDRARSGANVLTF
TRBV6-5	few	TRBJ2-3	TRBD1	TGTGCCAGCAGGGGGACAGGGACAGATACGCAGTATTTT	CASRGTGTDTQYF
TRBV7-8	few	TRBJ2-4	NA	TGTGCCAGCAGCCAGGCGGGAAATTATATGTACTTC	CASSQAGNYMYF
TRBV20-1	few	TRBJ1-2	NA	TGCAGTGCTAACCCTGGGGGGGGGTACACCTTC	CSANPGGGYTF
TRBV7-2	few	TRBJ2-5	TRBD2	TGTGCCAGCAGCTTATATGGGAGGGCCCAAGAGACCCAGTACTTC	CASSLYGRAQETQYF
TRBV9	few	TRBJ2-2	TRBD2	TGTGCCTCCGCGGGAGCGGTCACCGGGGAGCTGTTTTTT	CASAGAVTGELFF
TRBV19	NA	TRBJ2-1	NA	TGTGCCAGTAGTCTCCCTCTCCGGGACAAGGCCGAAGGGGGCAATGAGCAGTTCTTC	CASSLPLRDKAEGGNEQFF
TRBV6-5	NA	TRBJ1-2	NA	TGTGCCAGCAGTTACTCGTACCAGGGGAACTATGGCTACACCTTC	CASSYSYQGNYGYTF
TRBV28	NA	TRBJ2-5	TRBD1	TGTGCCAGCAGTTTATTAGGGACAGGAGGAAAGACCCAGTACTTC	CASSLLGTGGKTQYF
TRBV19	few	TRBJ2-1	TRBD2	TGTGCCAGTAGTATCATTGCGGGAGGGCGGCGGTTCTTC	CASSIIAGGRRFF
TRBV12-5	NA	TRBJ2-6	NA	TGTGCTAGTGGTTTGGTTCTGCGGGGGCGGGCCAACGTCCTGACTTTC	CASGLVLRGRANVLTF
TRBV5-1	NA	TRBJ1-2	TRBD1	TGCGCCAGCAGCCCGACGCAGGGGGACTATGGCTACACCTTC	CASSPTQGDYGYTF
TRBV5-4	few	TRBJ2-2	TRBD1	TGTGCCAGCAGCTGGGGACAGGGTCCTGTGAACACCGGGGAGCTGTTTTTT	CASSWGQGPVNTGELFF